Sequencing of this T cell receptor (beta chain) was carried out in a study of blood T cell repertoires in COVID-19. Study-level background: The United States, Italy and Spain supplied acute and convalescent COVID-19 samples.

CDR1 is MDHEN and CDR2 is SYDVKM in the germline V gene. CDR3 length equals 16 residues. V trimming: 4 bases; J trimming: 1 base; junction bases outside the gene matches: 10. Generated by immunoSEQ multiplex PCR, the TCRdb table keeps only in-frame clones and is missing some. The sample lists about 250,000 clones, roughly 87% occurring once. Input material: peripheral blood. The J gene is TRBJ2-7, the V gene TRBV28; TRBD1 matches 7 bases. The clonotype was recovered from a woman aged 40 to 49 who had recovered from COVID-19. The CDR3 region has the DNA TGTGCCAGCAGTTCAGGGGGACAGCCTAGTTCCTACGAGCAGTACTTC. It encodes CASSSGGQPSSYEQYF.